The sequence of this TCR beta chain was determined in a study of PD-1 blockade in classical Hodgkin lymphoma. Study observations and caveats: Reports described newly diagnosed patients as having lower baseline TCR diversity than healthy donors. Complete responders possessed baseline diversity comparable to newly diagnosed patients.

Repertoires were generated with immunoSEQ multiplex PCR, while TCRdb's copy carries only in-frame clones and drops some. Here the sample spans some 96,000 clones, over 85% being singletons. A note on this clone: Its matching antigen is unknown.

All patients relapsed after autologous stem cell transplantation, and brentuximab vedotin exposure varied. CDR3 length equals 15 residues. This specimen consisted of peripheral blood mononuclear cells (PBMCs), obtained at baseline. This TCR was recovered from a human donor with classical Hodgkin lymphoma. The chain couples TRBV21-1 to TRBJ2-7; the table's D call, TRBD1, has no DNA check behind it. TRBV21-1 represents a pseudogene. CDR3 residues: CASSKEGQGAEEQYF. The CDR3 coding sequence is TGTGCCAGCAGCAAAGAAGGACAGGGGGCGGAAGAGCAGTACTTC.